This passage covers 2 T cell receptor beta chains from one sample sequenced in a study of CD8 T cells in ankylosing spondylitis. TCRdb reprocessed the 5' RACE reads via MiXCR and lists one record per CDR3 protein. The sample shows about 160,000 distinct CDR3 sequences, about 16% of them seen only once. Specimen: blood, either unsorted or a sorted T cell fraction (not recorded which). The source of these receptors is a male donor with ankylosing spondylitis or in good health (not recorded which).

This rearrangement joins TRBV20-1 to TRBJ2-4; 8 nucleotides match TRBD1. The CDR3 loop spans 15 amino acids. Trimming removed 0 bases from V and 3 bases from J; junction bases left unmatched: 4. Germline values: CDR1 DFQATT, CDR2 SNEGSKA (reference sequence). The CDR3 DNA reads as TGCAGTGCTAGAGAGTACGGACAGGGCAAAAACATTCAGTACTTC. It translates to CSAREYGQGKNIQYF.

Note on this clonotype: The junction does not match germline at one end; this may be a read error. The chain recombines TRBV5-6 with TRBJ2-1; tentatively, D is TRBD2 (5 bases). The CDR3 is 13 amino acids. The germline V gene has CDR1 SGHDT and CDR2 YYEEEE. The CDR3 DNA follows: TGTGCCAGCAGGGCAGGACTTGAAAATGAGCAGCTCTTC. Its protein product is CASRAGLENEQLF.